These 9 T cell receptor beta chains came from one sample sequenced in a study of T cell changes during pregnancy in multiple sclerosis. Here immunoSEQ multiplex PCR was the method, and the copy in TCRdb shows in-frame clones only, minus some. The sample contains 79,000 or so clones, over 85% of which appear only once. The input for sequencing was CD4+ T cells from peripheral blood mononuclear cells, taken before pregnancy. The receptors originated from a female donor with multiple sclerosis, enrolled in a pregnancy study.

This clone was picked up a small number of times. CDR3 DNA sequence: TGTGCCAGTAGTCACGAAGACAGGTCGAGCAATCAGCCCCAGCATTTT. Its translation is CASSHEDRSSNQPQHF. V gene TRBV19 combines with J gene TRBJ1-5; a possible D gene is TRBD1 (6 bases). The length of the CDR3 is 16 residues. V was clipped by 5 bases and J by 1 base, with 15 bases between them. Germline V lookup: CDR1 LNHDA, CDR2 SQIVND (reference sequence).

The chain recombines TRBV9 with TRBJ2-3, with 7 bases that match TRBD2. Per the germline V gene, CDR1 is SGDLS and CDR2 is YYNGEE. V lost 2 bases and J lost 3; bases outside the gene matches: 9. CDR3 size: 16 residues. In DNA, the CDR3 is TGTGCCAGCAGCGTGGCCCCTAGCGGACCAACAGATACGCAGTATTTT. Residues: CASSVAPSGPTDTQYF. Complete variable domain (other parts from reference TRBV9 and TRBJ2-3): DSGVTQTPKHLITATGQRVTLRCSPRSGDLSVYWYQQSLDQGLQFLIQYYNGEERAKGNILERFSAQQFPDLHSELNLSSLELGDSALYFCASSVAPSGPTDTQYFGPGTRLTVL.

The chain combines TRBV25-1 with TRBJ2-2; 9 nucleotides agree with TRBD1. The germline CDR1 and CDR2 sequences are MGHDK and SYGVNS. J was trimmed by 9 bases and V by 6 bases; bases with no gene match: 5. CDR3 length: 13 residues. The CDR3 nucleotides are TGTGCCAGCAGAGGGACAGGGTGGCGGGAGCTGTTTTTT. Its protein is CASRGTGWRELFF.

CDR3 protein: CASSLEDRGLDEQYF. CDR3 bases: TGCGCCAGCAGCTTGGAGGACAGGGGGCTCGACGAGCAGTACTTC. J is TRBJ2-7 and V is TRBV5-1; 11 positions match TRBD1. Trimming took 0 bases from V and 5 from J; bases not matched to a gene: 4. The CDR3 has 15 residues. CDR1 is SGHRS, CDR2 YFSETQ, per germline.

This clone was seen only a few times. V and J are TRBV7-3 and TRBJ1-2, with 7 bases lining up with TRBD1. The trim removed 5 bases at V and 4 bases at J, leaving 4 bases unmatched. The CDR3 length is 13 residues. Germline V gene data show CDR1 as SGHTA and CDR2 as FQGTGA. The CDR3 spells CASSPGTAYGYTF. DNA of the CDR3: TGTGCCAGCAGCCCCGGGACAGCCTATGGCTACACCTTC. Looking up the rest from reference TRBV7-3 and TRBJ1-2 gives the full variable domain: GAGVSQTPSNKVTEKGKYVELRCDPISGHTALYWYRQSLGQGPEFLIYFQGTGAADDSGLPNDRFFAVRPEGSVSTLKIQRTERGDSAVYLCASSPGTAYGYTFGSGTRLTVV.

The chain links TRBV11-2 to TRBJ2-7; a weak D match, TRBD1 (6 bases). The CDR3 sequence is 15 residues long. Trimming removed 2 bases from V and 2 bases from J, with 13 bases in between. The germline CDR1 and CDR2 sequences are SGHAT and FQNNGV. The CDR3 is CASSLTPGQTYEQYF. The CDR3 bases are TGTGCCAGCAGCTTAACCCCAGGACAGACCTACGAGCAGTACTTC.

The rearrangement uses TRBV2 and TRBJ2-1; D is possibly TRBD2 (6 bases). Germline V gene data show CDR1 as SNHLY and CDR2 as FYNNEI. Trimming shortened V by 4 bases and J by 10 bases, and 8 bases separated the two germline ends. The CDR3 has 11 amino acids. CDR3 residues: CASSAGVEQFF. DNA for the CDR3: TGTGCCAGCAGTGCGGGAGTCGAGCAGTTCTTC.

The gene calls are TRBV7-9 and TRBJ1-1; D call uncertain. The CDR3 runs 13 residues. The V gene lost 1 base and the J gene lost 1 base, with 4 bases spanning the gap. The germline CDR1 and CDR2 sequences are SEHNR and FQNEAQ (reference sequence). DNA of the CDR3: TGTGCCAGCAGCTTAGGGGCGAACACTGAAGCTTTCTTT. It translates to CASSLGANTEAFF.

This sequence joins TRBV5-4 and TRBJ2-1; 13 bases match TRBD2. The ends lost 4 bases at V and 4 bases at J; junction bases unmatched: 11. The CDR3 spans 18 residues. Germline V lookup: CDR1 SGHNT, CDR2 YYREEE (reference sequence). DNA of the CDR3: TGTGCCAGCAGCCCCGGACTAGCGGGGGTAGGGCTTTACAATGAGCAGTTCTTC. Translation: CASSPGLAGVGLYNEQFF.